Following are 20 T cell receptor beta chains from one sample sequenced in a study of blood T cell repertoires in COVID-19. Sequencing used immunoSEQ multiplex PCR; TCRdb keeps in-frame clones, though not all of them. The sample consists of more than 150,000 clones, around 87% of them appearing once. The material sequenced was peripheral blood. Receptors were obtained from a middle-aged woman with acute or convalescent COVID-19.

This chain joins TRBV19 and TRBJ1-4; D ambiguous. The germline V gene has CDR1 LNHDA and CDR2 SQIVND (reference sequence). Trimming removed 11 bases at V and 12 bases at J, with 16 bases between. The CDR3 is made up of 11 amino acids. The CDR3 DNA is TGTGCCGTGGGAGGACGGGGAGAACTGTTTTTT. This codes for CAVGGRGELFF.

The chain uses TRBV5-1 and TRBJ2-3; 10 bases are a match to TRBD2. V lost 0 bases, J lost 1 base, and 2 bases stayed unmatched. Germline loops: CDR1 SGHRS, CDR2 YFSETQ. The CDR3 covers 16 residues. Here the CDR3 reads CASSLVLAGGTDTQYF. The CDR3, as DNA: TGCGCCAGCAGCTTGGTTCTAGCGGGGGGCACAGATACGCAGTATTTT.

This clone appeared once. The chain employs TRBV29-1 and TRBJ1-4; no definite D call. In germline, CDR1 is SQVTM, CDR2 ANQGSEA. The CDR3 covers 12 residues. Deletions cut 4 bases from V and 5 bases from J, with 8 bases between. The CDR3 DNA reads as TGCAGCGTTGGAGGAGGAAATGAAAAACTGTTTTTT. It codes for CSVGGGNEKLFF.

The V gene is TRBV6-2 or TRBV6-3, the J gene TRBJ2-1; D is perhaps TRBD1 (6 bases). Trimming cost V 5 bases and J 3 bases, with 14 bases left between them. The V gene's germline CDR1 is MNHEY and CDR2 SVGEGT. This CDR3 comprises 15 residues. The CDR3 is CASSPVAGDYNEQFF. The CDR3 DNA is TGTGCCAGCAGTCCCGTGGCAGGGGACTACAATGAGCAGTTCTTC.

The gene calls are TRBV19 and TRBJ1-6; 9 bases match TRBD1. CDR1 and CDR2 from the germline V gene are LNHDA and SQIVND (reference sequence). J lost 9 bases, V lost 3 bases, and 3 bases had no gene match. The length of the CDR3 is 14 residues. In DNA form, the CDR3 reads TGTGCCAGTAGTATGGACAGGGGTGGTTCACCCCTCCACTTT. This translates into CASSMDRGGSPLHF.

The gene calls are TRBV2 and TRBJ2-7, with D tentatively TRBD1 (5 bases). The CDR3 has 12 residues. V was trimmed by 9 bases and J by 9 bases, leaving 18 bases between them. From germline, CDR1 is SNHLY and CDR2 FYNNEI. CDR3 bases: TGTGCCAGGGAAGGGGTAGAGGACCCGCAGTACTTC. Encoded protein: CAREGVEDPQYF.

The chain joins TRBV6-5 to TRBJ2-3, with 8 nucleotides matching TRBD1. V lost 4 bases, J lost 0 bases, and 3 bases stayed unmatched. The V gene's germline CDR1 is MNHEY and CDR2 SVGAGI. The CDR3 extends over 15 amino acids. The CDR3 reads CASSSRDRSTDTQYF. CDR3 in DNA: TGTGCCAGCAGTTCCCGGGACAGGAGCACAGATACGCAGTATTTT.

The chain has TRBV2 and TRBJ2-7; possible D gene TRBD1, 5 bases. This CDR3 contains 13 residues. Germline V gene sequence: CDR1 SNHLY, CDR2 FYNNEI. V was pared by 6 bases and J by 3 bases, with 12 bases between. The DNA for the CDR3 is TGTGCCAGCAGACAGGAGACACGCTACGAGCAGTACTTC. Protein: CASRQETRYEQYF.

The chain uses TRBV7-9 and TRBJ1-1, with TRBD1 as a possible D gene (5 bases). The CDR3 consists of 15 residues. Germline V CDR1 and CDR2: SEHNR, FQNEAQ (reference sequence). Trimming removed 1 base from V and 3 bases from J, with 12 bases in between. CDR3 residues: CASSLVGGGDTEAFF. The CDR3 DNA sequence: TGTGCCAGCAGCTTAGTGGGCGGGGGGGACACTGAAGCTTTCTTT.

This clone was found once. This chain joins TRBV2 and TRBJ2-6; the match to TRBD2 covers 7 bases. The germline CDR1 and CDR2 sequences are SNHLY and FYNNEI. This CDR3 contains 17 residues. V shed 6 bases and J 0 bases; nucleotides not matched to a gene: 8. The CDR3 coding sequence is TGTGCCAGCAGCCGCGGGGGAGCCTTCTCTGGGGCCAACGTCCTGACTTTC. It codes for CASSRGGAFSGANVLTF. Variable domain in full (rest from reference TRBV2 and TRBJ2-6): EPEVTQTPSHQVTQMGQEVILRCVPISNHLYFYWYRQILGQKVEFLVSFYNNEISEKSEIFDDQFSVERPDGSNFTLKIRSTKLEDSAMYFCASSRGGAFSGANVLTFGAGSRLTVL.

This rearrangement joins TRBV7-9 to TRBJ1-2, with a possible D match to TRBD1 (6 bases). Trimming stripped 5 bases from V and 1 base from J, with 17 bases between. Germline lookup yields CDR1 SEHNR and CDR2 FQNEAQ (reference sequence). The CDR3 extends over 16 amino acids. The chain's CDR3 is CASSATGTIINYGYTF. The CDR3 DNA reads TGTGCCAGCAGCGCCACCGGGACAATAATTAACTATGGCTACACCTTC.

V and J are TRBV24-1 and TRBJ2-7; TRBD2 is a possible D gene (5 bases). The germline V gene has CDR1 KGHDR and CDR2 SFDVKD. V was cut by 9 bases and J by 5 bases, with 16 bases left in between. The CDR3 runs to 13 residues. CDR3 protein: CATGPGESDEQYF. CDR3 nucleotide sequence: TGTGCCACCGGTCCCGGGGAGTCGGACGAGCAGTACTTC.

This chain joins TRBV21-1 and TRBJ1-1; the table's D call, TRBD1, has no DNA check behind it. TRBV21-1 is termed a pseudogene. CDR3 length equals 18 residues. CDR3 amino acids: CASNRDRGRSCMNTEAFF. CDR3 sequence (DNA): TGTGCCAGCAACCGGGACAGGGGGAGATCTTGCATGAACACTGAAGCTTTCTTT.

V is TRBV18 and J is TRBJ2-7; 9 nucleotides match TRBD1. Trimming took 3 bases from V and 4 from J; bases not matched to a gene: 4. This CDR3 is built from 14 residues. Germline CDR1 and CDR2: KGHSH and LQKENI. The CDR3 region is CASSPGTGSYEQYF. The CDR3 bases are TGTGCCAGCTCACCCGGGACAGGGTCTTACGAGCAGTACTTC. The whole variable domain, filled in from reference TRBV18 and TRBJ2-7, reads NAGVMQNPRHLVRRRGQEARLRCSPMKGHSHVYWYRQLPEEGLKFMVYLQKENIIDESGMPKERFSAEFPKEGPSILRIQQVVRGDSAAYFCASSPGTGSYEQYFGPGTRLTVT.

The V gene is TRBV3-1 (or the pseudogene TRBV3-2), the J gene TRBJ2-7; D might be TRBD1 (5 bases). V shed 4 bases and J shed 5 bases, with 18 bases lying between them. CDR1 is LGHDT and CDR2 is YNNKEL in the germline V gene (reference sequence). The length of the CDR3 is 15 residues. CDR3 sequence (DNA): TGTGCCAGCAGCCGTGTCGGCCAGGGATTGGACGAGCAGTACTTC. Encoded protein: CASSRVGQGLDEQYF.

The V call is TRBV24-1, the J call TRBJ2-1; TRBD1 matches 11 bases. There are 15 residues in the CDR3. Germline assignment: CDR1 KGHDR and CDR2 SFDVKD. Losses at the gene ends were 8 bases for V and 7 bases for J; bases not matched to a gene: 9. CDR3 residues: CATTIGTGGTNEQFF. The CDR3 DNA is TGTGCCACCACCATCGGGACAGGGGGTACGAATGAGCAGTTCTTC.

This clone came up a few times. The rearrangement uses TRBV6-5 and TRBJ1-1; D is possibly TRBD1 (5 bases). The germline V gene has CDR1 MNHEY and CDR2 SVGAGI. Trimming pared 7 bases from V and 0 bases from J, leaving 6 bases between. This CDR3 contains 12 residues. Here the CDR3 DNA reads TGTGCCAGCACAGGGATGAACACTGAAGCTTTCTTT. It is translated as CASTGMNTEAFF.

This clone was seen a few times. This chain links TRBV3-1 (or the pseudogene TRBV3-2) with TRBJ2-7, with TRBD2 matching 8 bases. With 2 bases clipped from V and 6 bases from J, the junction kept 6 bases outside the gene matches. The CDR3 extends over 14 amino acids. Germline V gives CDR1 LGHDT, CDR2 YNNKEL (reference sequence). Here the CDR3 DNA reads TGTGCCAGCAGCCAATTTGCGGGAGGAGGCGAGCAGTACTTC. This sequence encodes CASSQFAGGGEQYF.

The rearrangement joins TRBV4-1 to TRBJ2-2, with TRBD2 matching over 8 bases. V lost 3 bases, J lost 2 bases, and 5 bases stayed unmatched. The CDR3 is made up of 16 amino acids. In germline, CDR1 is MGHRA, CDR2 YSYEKL. CDR3 protein: CASSQVAGTNTGELFF. DNA for the CDR3: TGCGCCAGCAGCCAGGTAGCGGGGACTAACACCGGGGAGCTGTTTTTT.

The chain carries TRBV4-2 and TRBJ1-6; D is undetermined. Germline CDR1 reads LGHNA; CDR2 reads YNFKEQ. The V gene lost 1 base and the J gene lost 9 bases, with 7 bases spanning the gap. CDR3 size: 13 residues. The CDR3 spells CASSQGVSSPLHF. CDR3 in DNA: TGTGCCAGCAGCCAAGGTGTTAGTTCACCCCTCCACTTT.